One and the same sample provided the 24 T cell receptor beta chains below, sequenced in a study of shared clonotypes between healthy human individuals. Only in-frame clones appear in the TCRdb table, and some are missing; sequencing was by immunoSEQ multiplex PCR. The table has some 1,900,000 clones, about 95% seen once. Only CD45RO-negative cells positively selected for CCR7 counted as naive CD8 cells, so terminally differentiated effector memory CD45RA+ cells were excluded. Material: naive CD8+ T cells sorted from blood. These receptors were collected from a man aged 18-30 years in good health.

The chain couples TRBV7-9 to TRBJ2-3, with 8 bases fitting TRBD2. CDR3 length equals 15 residues. The trim removed 8 bases at V and 0 bases at J, leaving 7 bases unmatched. Germline CDR1 and CDR2: SEHNR and FQNEAQ (reference sequence). DNA for the CDR3: TGTGCCAGCTTGCTAGCGGGTTCTAGCACAGATACGCAGTATTTT. This translates into CASLLAGSSTDTQYF.

This chain joins TRBV5-6 and TRBJ2-3; 8 bases match TRBD2. CDR1 is SGHDT, CDR2 YYEEEE, per germline. Trimming removed 0 bases from V and 0 bases from J; junction bases left unmatched: 12. This CDR3 is 19 amino acids long. CDR3: CASSLAIFGGETSTDTQYF. The CDR3 DNA reads as TGTGCCAGCAGCTTGGCTATCTTCGGGGGGGAAACTAGCACAGATACGCAGTATTTT.

The chain couples TRBV10-3 to TRBJ2-7; D is unclear. Germline-derived CDR1 and CDR2 are ENHRY and SYGVKD. This CDR3 comprises 13 residues. Trimming removed 7 bases at V and 0 bases at J, with 10 bases between. DNA of the CDR3: TGTGCCATCACGACCGAACCCTCCTACGAGCAGTACTTC. It specifies CAITTEPSYEQYF.

As concerns this clone: The sample has other DNA sequences that encode this CDR3 too. CDR3: CASSAPGYNEQFF. The CDR3, as DNA: TGTGCCAGCAGCGCCCCCGGGTACAATGAGCAGTTCTTC. J is TRBJ2-1 and V is TRBV9, with D uncertain. V was trimmed by 3 bases and J by 4 bases, leaving 8 bases between them. The CDR3 totals 13 residues. Germline CDR1 SGDLS, CDR2 YYNGEE.

The rearrangement links TRBV27 to TRBJ1-1, with 7 bases fitting TRBD1. Germline trimming cut 5 bases from V and 5 bases from J; bases unmatched to any gene: 11. The CDR3 sequence is 15 residues long. The germline CDR1 and CDR2 sequences are MNHEY and SMNVEV (reference sequence). DNA of the CDR3: TGTGCCAGCAGTGCTAGACAGGGAATAGAGACTGAAGCTTTCTTT. Translated: CASSARQGIETEAFF.

This rearrangement joins TRBV28 to TRBJ1-1; a weak D match, TRBD1 (5 bases). The CDR3 has 15 amino acids. CDR1 and CDR2 (germline): MDHEN, SYDVKM. Trimming took 4 bases from V and 4 from J, leaving 16 bases between them. CDR3 DNA: TGTGCCAGCAGTTCCCCCCCAGGGATGGGCACTGAAGCTTTCTTT. This translates into CASSSPPGMGTEAFF.

The chain is built from TRBV2 and TRBJ2-1; TRBD2 matches 10 bases. The V segment lost 7 bases and the J segment 1 base; nucleotides outside the gene matches: 13. The CDR3 runs 18 residues. Germline V gives CDR1 SNHLY, CDR2 FYNNEI. The CDR3 region is CASKSGLAGVRSYNEQFF. Here the CDR3 DNA reads TGTGCCAGCAAGAGTGGTCTAGCGGGAGTTCGTTCCTACAATGAGCAGTTCTTC.

This chain uses TRBV29-1 with TRBJ1-1; D not certain. The CDR3 is 11 amino acids. Germline CDR1 reads SQVTM; CDR2 reads ANQGSEA. Trimming removed 5 bases from V and 7 bases from J, with 11 bases in between. The chain's CDR3 is CSVFSVSEAFF. Written as DNA, the CDR3 is TGCAGCGTTTTTAGTGTCAGTGAAGCTTTCTTT.

This clone is a singleton in its sample. V gene TRBV27 combines with J gene TRBJ2-7; tentatively, D is TRBD2 (6 bases). The CDR3 loop spans 13 amino acids. Trimming left V 10 bases short and J 0 bases short, with 13 bases between. The germline CDR1 and CDR2 sequences are MNHEY and SMNVEV (reference sequence). The CDR3 spells CATSGLTSYEQYF. CDR3 coding DNA: TGTGCCACCTCGGGACTCACCTCCTACGAGCAGTACTTC.

This chain uses TRBV25-1 with TRBJ2-1, with D possibly matching TRBD2 (6 bases). The CDR3 consists of 14 residues. Germline V lookup: CDR1 MGHDK, CDR2 SYGVNS. Trimming removed 6 bases at V and 7 bases at J, with 16 bases between. The CDR3: CASRFVEGRNEQFF. CDR3 DNA: TGTGCCAGCAGGTTTGTGGAGGGGAGGAATGAGCAGTTCTTC.

The J gene is TRBJ2-1, the V gene TRBV2, with TRBD2 matching 8 bases. The V segment lost 3 bases and the J segment 9 bases; nucleotides outside the gene matches: 10. CDR1 and CDR2 (germline): SNHLY, FYNNEI. This CDR3 is built from 15 residues. CDR3 residues: CASSEGLELGGEQFF. For the CDR3, the DNA is TGTGCCAGCAGTGAGGGACTAGAGCTGGGGGGTGAGCAGTTCTTC.

The DNA for the CDR3 is TGTGCCAGCAGCTTAGGTTACGGGGACCAAGAGACCCAGTACTTC. It translates to CASSLGYGDQETQYF. V and J are TRBV11-2 and TRBJ2-5; D might be TRBD2 (5 bases). Germline V gene lookup returns CDR1 SGHAT and CDR2 FQNNGV. The CDR3 spans 15 residues. The V gene lost 1 base and the J gene lost 0 bases, with 9 bases spanning the gap. Full variable domain (missing parts from reference TRBV11-2 and TRBJ2-5): EAGVAQSPRYKIIEKRQSVAFWCNPISGHATLYWYQQILGQGPKLLIQFQNNGVVDDSQLPKDRFSAERLKGVDSTLKIQPAKLEDSAVYLCASSLGYGDQETQYFGPGTRLLVL.

In this sample, this clone turned up once. The genes are TRBV11-2 and TRBJ2-5; tentatively, D is TRBD1 (6 bases). This CDR3 spans 14 amino acids. Trimming stripped 5 bases from V and 5 bases from J, with 15 bases between. Germline assignment: CDR1 SGHAT and CDR2 FQNNGV. The CDR3 DNA follows: TGTGCCAGCAGCAGTTCAGGGGTCTTGGAGACCCAGTACTTC. Its translation is CASSSSGVLETQYF.

This clone was seen only a few times. This rearrangement joins TRBV10-3 to TRBJ2-1, with 7 bases that match TRBD2. The CDR3 runs 14 residues. Trimming cost V 7 bases and J 8 bases; bases outside gene matches: 11. Looked up from germline, CDR1 is ENHRY and CDR2 is SYGVKD. DNA for the CDR3: TGTGCCATCATGGAGACTAGCATTTCGGATGAGCAGTTCTTC. Translated: CAIMETSISDEQFF.

This chain joins TRBV7-9 and TRBJ1-1; perhaps TRBD1 as D (5 bases). CDR1 and CDR2 from the germline V gene are SEHNR and FQNEAQ (reference sequence). This CDR3 spans 12 amino acids. Trimming cost V 5 bases and J 1 base, with 5 bases left between them. CDR3 loop: CASSTGNTEAFF. The CDR3 DNA sequence: TGTGCCAGCAGCACAGGGAACACTGAAGCTTTCTTT.

The J gene is TRBJ1-1, the V gene TRBV2, with a tentative D call TRBD1 (5 bases). CDR1 is SNHLY and CDR2 is FYNNEI in the germline V gene. This CDR3 region has 14 residues. Trimming stripped 3 bases from V and 3 bases from J, with 11 bases between. CDR3 loop: CASSDPGGDTEAFF. The CDR3 DNA follows: TGTGCCAGCAGTGACCCGGGGGGGGACACTGAAGCTTTCTTT.

DNA for the CDR3: TGTGCCAGCAGTTACTCGAGAGACTTAAGGTCACCCCTCCACTTT. Its protein is CASSYSRDLRSPLHF. The chain recombines TRBV6-5 with TRBJ1-6, with unresolved D. Germline CDR1 reads MNHEY; CDR2 reads SVGAGI. The CDR3 totals 15 residues. V was trimmed by 0 bases and J by 10 bases, leaving 13 bases between them.

The V gene is TRBV5-6, the J gene TRBJ2-7; 8 nucleotides agree with TRBD1. Germline trimming cut 4 bases from V and 5 bases from J; bases unmatched to any gene: 14. The CDR3 has 16 residues. Per germline, CDR1 SGHDT and CDR2 YYEEEE. The CDR3: CASSTGTGRAINEQYF. CDR3 sequence (DNA): TGTGCCAGCAGCACCGGGACAGGCCGGGCGATCAACGAGCAGTACTTC.

The DNA of the CDR3 is TGTGCCAGCAGAGGGACAGTCGCAGGCGGGGAGCTGTTTTTT. It specifies CASRGTVAGGELFF. The chain carries TRBV28 and TRBJ2-2; 7 bases are a match to TRBD1. Germline V gene lookup returns CDR1 MDHEN and CDR2 SYDVKM. The junction had 8 bases not matched to a gene; V was cut back by 6 bases and J by 7 bases. The length of the CDR3 is 14 residues. The whole variable domain, remainder taken from reference TRBV28 and TRBJ2-2, is DVKVTQSSRYLVKRTGEKVFLECVQDMDHENMFWYRQDPGLGLRLIYFSYDVKMKEKGDIPEGYSVSREKKERFSLILESASTNQTSMYLCASRGTVAGGELFFGEGSRLTVL.

This sequence joins TRBV5-1 and TRBJ2-7; 8 bases fit TRBD1. Germline V gives CDR1 SGHRS, CDR2 YFSETQ. This CDR3 has 15 residues. With 5 bases clipped from V and 0 bases from J, the junction kept 7 bases outside the gene matches. CDR3 DNA: TGCGCCAGCAGACCCCGGGACAGGAGCTCCTACGAGCAGTACTTC. This gives the protein CASRPRDRSSYEQYF.

The chain has TRBV29-1 and TRBJ1-1; no clear D gene. CDR1 is SQVTM and CDR2 is ANQGSEA in the germline V gene. CDR3 size: 15 residues. Trimming left V 5 bases short and J 0 bases short, with 16 bases between. The CDR3 DNA reads TGCAGCGTTATTTGGCTAGCTGGGATGAACACTGAAGCTTTCTTT. It codes for CSVIWLAGMNTEAFF.

The chain joins TRBV19 to TRBJ2-7; tentative D call: TRBD2 (5 bases). From germline, CDR1 is LNHDA and CDR2 SQIVND (reference sequence). Trimming took off 2 bases at V and 5 bases at J, with 13 bases between the two ends. CDR3 size: 14 residues. The CDR3 protein is CASSITGNSDEQYF. The CDR3 DNA follows: TGTGCCAGTAGTATAACCGGGAATTCAGACGAGCAGTACTTC.

The table lists this clone with a count of one. The chain joins TRBV25-1 to TRBJ1-5, with D uncertain. Deletions cut 6 bases from V and 1 base from J, with 7 bases between. Germline CDR1 MGHDK, CDR2 SYGVNS. There are 13 residues in the CDR3. Here the CDR3 DNA reads TGTGCCAGCAGCGGGGAGAGCAATCAGCCCCAGCATTTT. Translation gives CASSGESNQPQHF.

The chain employs TRBV7-9 and TRBJ2-5; D may be TRBD1 (5 bases). The CDR3 covers 15 residues. V was cut by 5 bases and J by 1 base, with 14 bases left in between. Germline lookup yields CDR1 SEHNR and CDR2 FQNEAQ (reference sequence). CDR3 loop: CASSILDSFQETQYF. Here the CDR3 DNA reads TGTGCCAGCAGCATACTTGACAGCTTCCAAGAGACCCAGTACTTC. Full variable domain (missing parts from reference TRBV7-9 and TRBJ2-5): DTGVSQNPRHKITKRGQNVTFRCDPISEHNRLYWYRQTLGQGPEFLTYFQNEAQLEKSRLLSDRFSAERPKGSFSTLEIQRTEQGDSAMYLCASSILDSFQETQYFGPGTRLLVL.